This TCR beta chain was retrieved from a study of Graves' ophthalmopathy and Graves' hyperthyroidism. Lactation, pregnancy, uncontrolled infections and other autoimmune diseases were all grounds for excluding patients. Transcripts of RNA were the source for amplifying TCR beta CDR3 regions. Investigators did first-round RT-PCR with HTBI primers, then second-round multiplex PCR. TCRdb called the multiplex PCR reads again in MiXCR, with one record for every CDR3 protein. This table has about 590,000 distinct CDR3 sequences, 35% to 40% appearing once. From germline, CDR1 is WSHSY and CDR2 SAAADI. V lost 9 bases and J lost 1; bases outside the gene matches: 11. The CDR3 has 15 residues. On this clonotype: Its antigen is unknown.

Study findings and constraints: As the model predicted ophthalmopathy progression, it achieved a sensitivity of about 71% and a specificity of approximately 72%.

V usage is TRBV10-2 and J usage is TRBJ2-7, with 8 bases that match TRBD1. The origin of this receptor is an adult man with Graves' hyperthyroidism. Sample: peripheral blood or thyroid tissue (not recorded which). In DNA, the CDR3 is TGCGCCAGTAAACCGGGGCAGGGGGCTTCCTACGAGCAGTACTTC. The encoded protein is CASKPGQGASYEQYF.